This note documents a single T cell receptor beta chain sequence. There is no known antigen for this receptor. No base quality information exists; no much larger clone differs at one position. This record belongs to a study of CD8 T cell repertoires and HIV-1 epitope variants (TCRdb year 2020). In terms of the full investigation: In separate culture wells, T cells were stimulated with each of twenty-five peptides that represented autologous and known Gag and Nef epitope variants. A total of around 83 T cell cultures were run, with each culture condition performed in triplicate except for one peptide, which was performed in duplicate. Among the control conditions were a peptide pool of CMV, EBV and flu, the Ebola AY9 epitope serving as a negative control, and a well with no peptide. The cultures were grown for 10 days in IMDM with gentamicin, and half of the media was changed on days 3 and 7 with IL-2, IL-7 and IL-15 added. The epitopes tested were three Gag epitope families plus Nef HW9 and YT9. An aliquot of 1M T cells was saved as an uncultured baseline condition, separate from the 83 T cell cultures. T cells were enriched using the EasySep Human T Cell Enrichment Kit and then co-cultured with an equal number of autologous T cell-negative cells acting as antigen-presenting cells.

Sequencing of TCR beta CDR3 regions was done on the immunoSEQ platform at survey depth. The QIAamp DNA micro kit was used to extract genomic DNA from every cultured and uncultured CD8+ T cell population. As for the authors' bioinformatics: Samples with fewer than 5,000 productive reads were excluded, which removed about 6% of the roughly 75 HIV peptide-stimulated cultures. Sequences were trimmed to CDR3 by a MANAFEST web app, and nonproductive sequences, CDR3s under 5 amino acids, and sequences not starting with C or ending with F/W were removed. To count as antigen-specific, a clonotype had to be expanded in at least 2 of 3 replicates compared with the no-peptide control at FDR 0.01, and only within one epitope family. A frequency at least fivefold higher than in wells stimulated with peptides from other epitope families was additionally required for specific clonotypes. What TCRdb holds here is the immuneACCESS table cut down to in-frame rearrangements. Part of the clones is not present; checked against another copy, under half of the missing clones reflect an unresolved V gene, and the others are unexplained. The DNA gave D and trimming, while V, J and clone size come from that table. Across this sample there are approximately 5,000 clones, with about 65% seen only once. Jointly, the top ten make up roughly 40% of the sample.

The EasySep Human CD8+ T Cell Enrichment Kit was used on day 10 to isolate CD8+ T cells from every culture. The CDR3, from cysteine to phenylalanine, totals 18 residues. The sequence is cut down to CDR3 DNA, 54 bases in frame from base 1. A distance of 20 bases separates the germline ends of V and J, which lose 0 bases and 2 bases respectively. The germline V gene yields SGHRS for CDR1 and YFSETQ for CDR2. The full study reports these points: Of the nine antigen-specific TCR beta clonotypes identified, more than five appeared cross-reactive for autologous or known escape epitope variants. Only TCR beta chains were identified by the assay, and proliferation to antigen, not T cell function or cytokine profile, was indicated. The Nef KF9 family was recognized by five clonotypes and the HW9 family by one, and no responses to the TAALDMSHF plasma variant were observed.

Sample: cultured CD8+ T cells derived from PBMCs. The source is a male donor with HIV. The V and J segments used are TRBV5-1 and TRBJ1-1, with an unclear D gene assignment. The CDR3 amino acid sequence is: CASSLAGFQTGYNTEAFF. The DNA sequence is given as TGCGCCAGCAGCTTGGCGGGCTTCCAAACGGGATACAACACTGAAGCTTTCTTT.